One and the same sample provided the 22 T cell receptor beta chains below, sequenced in a study of regulatory T cells in long-lasting Graves disease. Time point specified: newly diagnosed GD, antithyroid drugs for less than 3 months. PBMCs were the source of the RNA used for TCR sequencing. Arm-PCR of CDR3 regions and iRepertoire HTBI primers were used to build TCR beta libraries. TCRdb ran MiXCR on the multiplex PCR reads and lists one entry per CDR3 protein. This table holds hundreds of thousands of distinct CDR3 sequences, 16% found once. In addition, the sample was reused for a study of T cells in Graves' hyperthyroidism and ophthalmopathy.

This sample comprised peripheral blood mononuclear cells (PBMCs), obtained at new diagnosis, from a patient treated with antithyroid drugs. Receptor source: a man aged 35 to 55 with Graves disease.

This clonotype was recorded at least ten times. A read error may produce the germline difference seen at one junction end. The rearrangement links TRBV20-1 to TRBJ2-1, with 9 bases identical to TRBD2. CDR3 size: 13 residues. Per the germline V gene, CDR1 is DFQATT and CDR2 is SNEGSKA (reference sequence). CDR3 DNA sequence: TGCAGTGCTAGTAACAGGGGACTAGCCTTCCCGATCTTC. Its protein product is CSASNRGLAFPIF.

This clonotype was observed many times. The genes are TRBV7-2 and TRBJ2-7; 10 positions agree with TRBD2. CDR3 size: 16 residues. The germline V gene has CDR1 SGHTA and CDR2 FQGNSA. The V and J ends lost 5 bases and 0 bases, in that order; junction bases with no gene match: 7. The CDR3: CASSPQLAGNSYEQYF. The CDR3 DNA follows: TGTGCCAGCAGCCCTCAACTAGCGGGAAACTCCTACGAGCAGTACTTC. The full variable domain, rest sourced from reference TRBV7-2 and TRBJ2-7, is GAGVSQSPSNKVTEKGKDVELRCDPISGHTALYWYRQSLGQGLEFLIYFQGNSAPDKSGLPSDRFSAERTGGSVSTLTIQRTQQEDSAVYLCASSPQLAGNSYEQYFGPGTRLTVT.

The chain combines TRBV28 with TRBJ2-2, with D perhaps given as TRBD1 or TRBD2 (5 bases each). V was trimmed by 6 bases and J by 1 base, leaving 15 bases between them. The CDR3 has 16 residues. Germline V CDR1 and CDR2: MDHEN, SYDVKM. CDR3 in amino acids: CASSPPGPMNTGELFF. CDR3 nucleotide sequence: TGTGCCAGCAGCCCTCCGGGACCTATGAACACCGGGGAGCTGTTTTTT.

CDR3 nucleotide sequence: TGTGCCTGGACTCCGGACGGGAATCAGCCCCAGCATTTT. Amino acids: CAWTPDGNQPQHF. The chain couples TRBV30 to TRBJ1-5, with unresolved D. This CDR3 has 13 amino acids. Trimming pared 4 bases from V and 4 bases from J, leaving 11 bases between. CDR1 and CDR2 from the germline V gene are GTSNPN and SVGIG (reference sequence).

The chain employs TRBV29-1 and TRBJ2-1, with 9 bases lining up with TRBD2. Trimming removed 5 bases from V and 0 bases from J; junction bases left unmatched: 8. CDR1 and CDR2 from the germline V gene are SQVTM and ANQGSEA. This CDR3 is 16 amino acids long. CDR3 nucleotides: TGCAGCGTTTTGCGGGGGGGCCCTCTCTCCTACAATGAGCAGTTCTTC. Protein product: CSVLRGGPLSYNEQFF.

The table lists this clonotype with a few counts. The CDR3 bases are TGCAGTGCTAGAGTTGGCCTAGGAGAGTACATTCAGTACTTC. It yields the protein CSARVGLGEYIQYF. The chain couples TRBV20-1 to TRBJ2-4; D unresolved. Looked up from germline, CDR1 is DFQATT and CDR2 is SNEGSKA (reference sequence). This CDR3 comprises 14 residues. The V end lost 1 base, the J end lost 8 bases, and 15 bases lay between the germline ends.

This clonotype has just a few counts. The V gene is TRBV29-1, the J gene TRBJ2-1; 13 bases match TRBD2. Germline values: CDR1 SQVTM, CDR2 ANQGSEA. The CDR3 loop spans 15 amino acids. The J segment lost 4 bases and the V segment lost 3 bases, leaving 3 bases of the junction unmatched. This chain's CDR3 is CSVETSGGSYNEQFF. For the CDR3, the DNA is TGCAGCGTTGAGACTAGCGGGGGGTCGTACAATGAGCAGTTCTTC.

There are a few counts of this clonotype. The V and J genes are TRBV12-3 or TRBV12-4 and TRBJ2-1; D gene unclear. Trimming took 5 bases from V and 3 from J, leaving 11 bases between them. The CDR3 covers 14 residues. CDR3 DNA sequence: TGTGCCAGCAGTCCCCAGGTGGTCTACAATGAGCAGTTCTTC. It encodes CASSPQVVYNEQFF.

A note on this clonotype: Only one base separates this from a far larger clonotype, so it likely reflects a read error. The rearrangement uses TRBV11-1 and TRBJ1-2; 7 bases are a match to TRBD1. This CDR3 is built from 15 residues. Germline assignment: CDR1 SGHAT and CDR2 FQDESV (reference sequence). CDR3 residues: CAGSPMGQYLYGYTF. In DNA, the CDR3 is TGCGCCGGCAGCCCCATGGGACAGTATCTCTATGGCTACACCTTC.

This clonotype was counted ten times or more. The V and J genes are TRBV12-3 or TRBV12-4 and TRBJ1-1; D uncertain. There are 15 residues in the CDR3. V was cut by 6 bases and J by 0 bases, with 14 bases left in between. The CDR3 here is CASSNRWQMNTEAFF. CDR3 nucleotide sequence: TGTGCCAGCAGCAATCGGTGGCAGATGAACACTGAAGCTTTCTTT.

This clonotype has just a few counts. This chain links TRBV20-1 with TRBJ2-1, with no clear D. In germline, CDR1 is DFQATT, CDR2 SNEGSKA (reference sequence). The CDR3 covers 15 residues. V shed 6 bases and J shed 9 bases, with 24 bases lying between them. The CDR3 DNA sequence: TGCAGTGCCCCCCCCGCGGTAGTTTTCCAACCTGAGCAGTTCTTC. It specifies CSAPPAVVFQPEQFF.

This clonotype has ten or more counts. The rearrangement uses TRBV10-3 and TRBJ2-5; 7 bases align to TRBD1. The CDR3 has 13 amino acids. Germline values: CDR1 ENHRY, CDR2 SYGVKD. V shed 2 bases and J 4 bases; nucleotides not matched to a gene: 1. Here the CDR3 DNA reads TGTGCCATCAGTGAGACAGGGGTAGAGACCCAGTACTTC. Translated: CAISETGVETQYF.

This clonotype was seen ten or more times. The rearrangement joins TRBV27 to TRBJ2-1, with 7 nucleotides matching TRBD1. CDR3 length: 13 residues. CDR1 MNHEY and CDR2 SMNVEV come from the germline V gene (reference sequence). V was pared by 5 bases and J by 6 bases, with 4 bases of the junction left unmatched. CDR3 DNA: TGTGCCAGCAGTCGACGGGACAGCAATGAGCAGTTCTTC. It is translated as CASSRRDSNEQFF.

This clonotype has just a few counts. The CDR3: CASRLTSSTETQYF. Here the CDR3 DNA reads TGTGCCAGCAGATTGACTAGTAGTACGGAGACCCAGTACTTC. The chain combines TRBV2 with TRBJ2-5, with D tentatively TRBD2 (6 bases). The CDR3 consists of 14 residues. Trimming shortened V by 6 bases and J by 5 bases, and 16 bases separated the two germline ends. CDR1 and CDR2 (germline): SNHLY, FYNNEI.

In its sample, this clonotype was seen many times. The gene calls are TRBV11-2 and TRBJ2-3, with 10 bases fitting TRBD1. CDR1 and CDR2 (germline): SGHAT, FQNNGV. Trimming removed 5 bases from V and 4 bases from J; junction bases left unmatched: 12. CDR3 length: 17 amino acids. Here the CDR3 DNA reads TGTGCCAGCAGCAACCCAGTAGGGGACAGGGGCCCAGATACGCAGTATTTT. Translated, it gives CASSNPVGDRGPDTQYF.

This clonotype was found a few times. V and J are TRBV6-1 and TRBJ2-4; perhaps TRBD2 as D (6 bases). Trimming stripped 6 bases from V and 1 base from J, with 10 bases between. The CDR3 totals 14 residues. Germline CDR1 MNHNS, CDR2 SASEGT. The chain's CDR3 is CASRPGLAKNIQYF. The CDR3 nucleotides are TGTGCCAGCAGACCGGGACTCGCCAAAAACATTCAGTACTTC.

This clonotype was counted a few times. This chain joins TRBV4-1 and TRBJ2-2, with TRBD2 identical over 7 bases. CDR1 and CDR2 from the germline V gene are MGHRA and YSYEKL. The CDR3 runs 18 residues. V lost 4 bases, J lost 6 bases, and 17 bases stayed unmatched. DNA for the CDR3: TGCGCCAGCAGCCTCGGTCGGAGAAGCGGGGAAGCAGCCGGGGAGCTGTTTTTT. This gives the protein CASSLGRRSGEAAGELFF.

The chain employs TRBV20-1 and TRBJ1-4, with D possibly matching TRBD1 (6 bases). V lost 1 base, J lost 8 bases, and 14 bases lay in between. The CDR3 contains 14 residues. Per germline, CDR1 DFQATT and CDR2 SNEGSKA (reference sequence). This CDR3 is CSARVAGAREKLFF. CDR3 DNA sequence: TGCAGTGCTAGAGTTGCGGGGGCGAGGGAAAAACTGTTTTTT.

This clonotype was seen repeatedly, ten times or more. The CDR3 here is CASSLAISTEAFF. The CDR3 bases are TGTGCCAGCAGTTTAGCGATAAGCACTGAAGCTTTCTTT. V usage is TRBV12-3 or TRBV12-4 and J usage is TRBJ1-1; D is uncertain. Between the trimmed V and J ends, which lost 0 bases and 4 bases, there was a span of 6 bases. The CDR3 totals 13 residues.

This clonotype was recorded at least ten times. The CDR3, as DNA: TGTGCCAGCAGCCCAGGGACGGTACAAGAGACCCAGTACTTC. Translated: CASSPGTVQETQYF. This chain links TRBV7-2 with TRBJ2-5, with D possibly being TRBD1 or TRBD2 (5 bases each). The CDR3 totals 14 residues. Germline V lookup: CDR1 SGHTA, CDR2 FQGNSA. V was pared by 5 bases and J by 2 bases, with 12 bases between.

This clonotype was observed a handful of times. The chain links TRBV5-1 to TRBJ1-6; D remains ambiguous. Deletions cut 0 bases from V and 9 bases from J, with 7 bases between. Germline V CDR1 and CDR2: SGHRS, YFSETQ. CDR3 length equals 13 residues. CDR3 coding DNA: TGCGCCAGCAGCTTGGAACGGAGTTCACCCCTCCACTTT. Its protein is CASSLERSSPLHF. The full variable domain, in which reference TRBV5-1 and TRBJ1-6 provide the parts outside the CDR3, is KAGVTQTPRYLIKTRGQQVTLSCSPISGHRSVSWYQQTPGQGLQFLFEYFSETQRNKGNFPGRFSGRQFSNSRSEMNVSTLELGDSALYLCASSLERSSPLHFGNGTRLTVT.

This clonotype was observed a few times. The chain has TRBV19 and TRBJ2-2, with TRBD2 identical over 7 bases. The CDR3 totals 15 residues. Germline CDR1 reads LNHDA; CDR2 reads SQIVND (reference sequence). J was trimmed by 2 bases and V by 6 bases; bases with no gene match: 6. The CDR3 nucleotides are TGTGCCAGTAGGAGTTTAGCGGGTAACACCGGGGAGCTGTTTTTT. This gives the protein CASRSLAGNTGELFF.